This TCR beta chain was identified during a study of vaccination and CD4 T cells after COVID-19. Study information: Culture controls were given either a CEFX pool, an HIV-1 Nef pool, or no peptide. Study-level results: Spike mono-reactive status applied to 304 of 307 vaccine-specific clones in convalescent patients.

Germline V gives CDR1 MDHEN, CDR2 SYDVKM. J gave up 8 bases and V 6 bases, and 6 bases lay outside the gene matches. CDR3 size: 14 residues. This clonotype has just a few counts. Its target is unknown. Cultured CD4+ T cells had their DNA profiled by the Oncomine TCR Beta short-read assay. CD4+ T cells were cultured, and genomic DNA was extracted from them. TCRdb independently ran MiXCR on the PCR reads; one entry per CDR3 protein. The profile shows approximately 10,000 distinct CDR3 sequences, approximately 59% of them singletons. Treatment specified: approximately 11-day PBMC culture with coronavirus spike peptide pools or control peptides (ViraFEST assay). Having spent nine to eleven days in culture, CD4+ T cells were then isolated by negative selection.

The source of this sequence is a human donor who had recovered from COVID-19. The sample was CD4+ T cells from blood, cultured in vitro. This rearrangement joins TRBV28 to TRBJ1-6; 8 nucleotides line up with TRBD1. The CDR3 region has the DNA TGTGCCAGCAGGTCAGGACAGGGCTATTCACCCCTCCACTTT. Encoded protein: CASRSGQGYSPLHF.